This T cell receptor (beta chain) was sequenced during a study of early T cells in non-severe SARS-CoV-2 infection. Looking at the study overall: Whole-blood bulk RNA, unsorted, was sequenced, and chains were unpaired.

This clonotype was counted at least ten times. Unique molecular identifiers were added to individual cDNA molecules. Via MiXCR, TCRdb re-called the 5' RACE reads, giving one row per CDR3 protein. The data show 50,000 to 60,000 distinct CDR3 sequences, roughly 11% seen once. This TCR was recovered from an adult who was a healthcare worker with PCR-confirmed SARS-CoV-2 infection or an uninfected control (not recorded which). The sequenced material came from whole blood.

CDR3 amino acids: CASSPTVYGQFF. CDR3 bases: TGTGCCAGCAGCCCGACCGTTTACGGGCAGTTCTTC. The chain employs TRBV14 and TRBJ2-1; D remains unclear. CDR1 SGHDN and CDR2 FVKESK come from the germline V gene. Trimming stripped 4 bases from V and 12 bases from J, with 13 bases between. The CDR3 has 12 residues.